This is a list of T cell receptor beta chains from one sample in a study of blood T cell repertoires in COVID-19. Sequenced by immunoSEQ multiplex PCR; TCRdb stores in-frame clones only, minus some. The sample records 300,000 to 450,000 clones, 85% being singletons. Specimen: peripheral blood. These receptors were collected from a woman younger than 35 with acute or convalescent COVID-19. Both conserved end residues are part of each CDR3.

TRBV19,TRBJ2-4,CASSISLAGENIQYF
TRBV2,TRBJ2-2,CASSRVQGATGELFF
TRBV4-2,TRBJ2-3,CASSPTAPGLAGLSDTQYF
TRBV6-2/TRBV6-3,TRBJ1-2,CASSYSGDTANYGYTF
TRBV6-5,TRBJ1-1,CASSYRGASITEAFF
TRBV5-1,TRBJ2-2,CASSLFARGTGELFF
TRBV27,TRBJ2-1,CASSSSGSGINEQFF
TRBV19,TRBJ1-1,CASSIRAGGSNTEAFF
TRBV5-4,TRBJ2-3,CASSSRQGGVSDTQYF
TRBV29-1,TRBJ1-2,CSVTRTGDGYTF
TRBV5-1,TRBJ2-7,CASSWRTGSSYEQYF
TRBV7-3,TRBJ1-1,CASRGQLNTEAFF
TRBV2,TRBJ2-7,CASNMAPYEQYF
TRBV6-5,TRBJ1-5,CASSYDGNQPQHF
TRBV3-1/TRBV3-2,TRBJ2-7,CASSPGTGFSYEQYF
TRBV5-4,TRBJ1-6,CASTLDRDRTPLHF
TRBV29-1,TRBJ1-1,CSVEAVLTEAFF
TRBV28,TRBJ1-2,CASSPGQPRDYTF
TRBV15,TRBJ1-2,CATSRDKTGSYTF
TRBV7-8,TRBJ2-3,CASSFRVTDTQYF
TRBV5-7,TRBJ1-1,CASSLGSQGDMNTEAFF
TRBV19,TRBJ1-2,CASSAGNGYTF
TRBV2,TRBJ1-2,CASSQDINYGYTF
TRBV18,TRBJ2-3,CASSQGPGETDTQYF
TRBV5-5,TRBJ2-3,CASSPGLAGFTDTQYF
TRBV6-1,TRBJ1-2,CASSEEAGRVYGYTF
TRBV6-5,TRBJ1-1,CASRTPGDTEAFF
TRBV24-1,TRBJ2-7,CATSDATSGPYEQYF
TRBV5-1,TRBJ2-2,CASRLDSANTGELFF
TRBV10-2,TRBJ1-2,CASSEGYSTYGYTF
TRBV19,TRBJ1-3,CASSIGVSSGNTIYF
TRBV24-1,TRBJ2-1,CATSGPLANSYNEQFF
TRBV24-1,TRBJ1-5,CATSDGGSAGYNQPQHF
TRBV5-1,TRBJ2-1,CASSVQGGAANEQFF
TRBV5-6,TRBJ2-7,CASRVAGGPHEQYF
TRBV18,TRBJ1-2,CASSPPSIDYGYTF
TRBV11-2,TRBJ1-5,CASSFGAGGQPQHF
TRBV15,TRBJ1-5,CATSTLLTGRNQPQHF
TRBV27,TRBJ2-7,CASSGERGAYEQYF
TRBV24-1,TRBJ1-2,CATSRRDRESYGYTF
TRBV2,TRBJ1-2,CASSEVDRGSNYGYTF
TRBV7-8,TRBJ1-2,CASSVGQAGYGYTF
TRBV2,TRBJ1-1,CASSGESSNTEAFF
TRBV3-1/TRBV3-2,TRBJ1-6,CASSQGTGYSPLHF
TRBV7-2,TRBJ1-3,CASSLAPDSGNTIYF
TRBV9,TRBJ2-3,CASSLSGATDTQYF
TRBV19,TRBJ1-4,CASSGTGGASDEKLFF
TRBV19,TRBJ1-2,CASSIFYDRRYGYTF
TRBV19,TRBJ1-5,CASSWQGGNQPQHF
TRBV3-1/TRBV3-2,TRBJ1-2,CASSPGQRGYGYTF
TRBV5-1,TRBJ2-2,CASSSAIGTGANTGELFF
TRBV2,TRBJ2-5,CASSELAGGVRETQYF
TRBV30,TRBJ2-2,CAWSSLRGANTGELFF
TRBV4-1,TRBJ1-1,CASSTMAQNTEAFF
TRBV6-1,TRBJ1-1,CASSESQDYTEAFF
TRBV3-1/TRBV3-2,TRBJ1-1,CASSPRDRDAFF
TRBV7-9,TRBJ2-1,CASTVAGGLDEQFF
TRBV7-8,TRBJ2-1,CASSSISGTPVYNEQFF
TRBV10-3,TRBJ2-1,CAISGASGMPRGEQFF
TRBV5-1,TRBJ2-7,CASSLKGALEGQYF